Listed below are T cell receptor beta chains from one sample, sequenced in a study of OX40 agonist ivuxolimab in advanced cancers. This table comes from immunoSEQ multiplex PCR, and its TCRdb copy is limited to in-frame clones, with some not included. The table lists almost 50,000 clones, about nine tenths of them singletons. The source was CD4+ or CD8+ T cells sorted from blood, collected in a trial of the OX40 agonist ivuxolimab. The receptors originated from an adult with an advanced solid tumor such as melanoma, head and neck, liver or kidney cancer. Each CDR3 is given with its conserved first and last residue. A D gene is named only where the DNA matches it firmly. Some rows have no size entry. The others give once, few or many, or a class for an expanded clone.

cdr3_length	j_call	v_call	clone_size	d_call	cdr3_nt	cdr3_aa
15	TRBJ1-3	TRBV19	NA	TRBD1	TGTGCCAGTATTGGCAGGGGGCGACGTGGAAACACCATATATTTT	CASIGRGRRGNTIYF
15	TRBJ2-2	TRBV23-1	NA	NA	TGCGCCAGCAGTCAATCGGGGCGATACACCGGGGAGCTGTTTTTT	CASSQSGRYTGELFF
16	TRBJ1-1	TRBV4-2	NA	NA	TGTGCCAGCAGCCAAGATAGAGGGGGTTCGGACACTGAAGCTTTCTTT	CASSQDRGGSDTEAFF
15	TRBJ1-5	TRBV19	NA	NA	TGTGCCAGTAGTTGGGGAGCGACTATCAATCAGCCCCAGCATTTT	CASSWGATINQPQHF
13	TRBJ2-7	TRBV18	NA	NA	TGTGCCAGCTCACAAGGGACACGTTACGAGCAGTACTTC	CASSQGTRYEQYF
14	TRBJ1-1	TRBV7-3	NA	TRBD1	TGTGCCAAACCACAGGGGACGGGGAACACTGAAGCTTTCTTT	CAKPQGTGNTEAFF
15	TRBJ2-7	TRBV7-8	NA	TRBD2	TGTGCCAGCAGCGTAACTAGCGGGGTAACCTACGAGCAGTACTTC	CASSVTSGVTYEQYF
17	TRBJ2-7	TRBV9	NA	NA	TGTGCCAGCAGCGCATCGGGCGGAGTGGGCCTCTCCTACGAGCAGTACTTC	CASSASGGVGLSYEQYF
15	TRBJ1-2	TRBV6-5	NA	TRBD1	TGTGCCAGCAGTTACTCAAGGGGGCGAGACTATGGCTACACCTTC	CASSYSRGRDYGYTF
14	TRBJ2-7	TRBV27	NA	NA	TGTGCCAGCAGTTTCGGGCCCTCATCCTACGAGCAGTACTTC	CASSFGPSSYEQYF
16	TRBJ2-5	TRBV4-2	NA	TRBD1	TGTGCCAGCAGCCAAGCTCTGGGACAGGGGGCTGAGACCCAGTACTTC	CASSQALGQGAETQYF
14	TRBJ2-3	TRBV7-3	NA	NA	TGTGCCAGCAGCTTAGGGGGGCCCCCAGATACGCAGTATTTT	CASSLGGPPDTQYF
14	TRBJ2-7	TRBV4-1	NA	TRBD1	TGCGCCAGCAGCCGGGACAGGGGACCCTACGAGCAGTACTTC	CASSRDRGPYEQYF
16	TRBJ2-2	TRBV19	NA	TRBD1	TGTGCCAGTAGTATAGACACAGGGGTTAGTACCGGGGAGCTGTTTTTT	CASSIDTGVSTGELFF
15	TRBJ2-2	TRBV5-1	once	TRBD2	TGCGCCAGCAGCCTAGTAGCGGGAGAAACCGGGGAGCTGTTTTTT	CASSLVAGETGELFF
14	TRBJ1-2	TRBV12-5	NA	NA	TGTGCTAGTGGTTTGGTACGTCAGGGCTATGGCTACACCTTC	CASGLVRQGYGYTF
12	TRBJ2-5	TRBV5-4	NA	NA	TGTGCCAGCAGTAACGACCAAGAGACCCAGTACTTC	CASSNDQETQYF
13	TRBJ1-2	TRBV29-1	NA	NA	TGCAGCGCCGCATTGACAGTACCCCGAGGCTACACCTTC	CSAALTVPRGYTF
18	TRBJ2-3	TRBV2	NA	TRBD2	TGTGCCAGCAGTGAAGTAGCTAGCGGAGGGACTAGCACAGATACGCAGTATTTT	CASSEVASGGTSTDTQYF
14	TRBJ1-1	TRBV6-5	NA	NA	TGTGCCAGCTTAGCCAAGGCTACCGGGGCTGAAGCTTTCTTT	CASLAKATGAEAFF
16	TRBJ1-1	TRBV4-2	NA	TRBD1	TGTGCCAGCAGCCGCCAACCAGGGGGGATGAACACTGAAGCTTTCTTT	CASSRQPGGMNTEAFF
15	TRBJ2-3	TRBV5-1	NA	TRBD1	TGCGCCAGCACCATTGGGGGACAGGTCCAAGGTACGCAGTATTTT	CASTIGGQVQGTQYF
15	TRBJ2-7	TRBV11-2	once	NA	TGTGCCAGCAGCTCGGCAGGGCTGGAAGGGAACGAGCAGTACTTC	CASSSAGLEGNEQYF
15	TRBJ2-5	TRBV15	NA	NA	TGTGCCACCAGCAGAGGTTTTGCGGGGCAAGAGACCCAGTACTTC	CATSRGFAGQETQYF
15	TRBJ2-3	TRBV9	NA	TRBD2	TGTGCCAGCAGCGTTCTAGCGGGAGGCGGGGATACGCAGTATTTT	CASSVLAGGGDTQYF
17	TRBJ2-2	TRBV30	few	NA	TGTGCCTGGAGACGGGTGATCTATCCTCTGAACACCGGGGAGCTGTTTTTT	CAWRRVIYPLNTGELFF
15	TRBJ1-4	TRBV6-5	NA	NA	TGTGCCAGCAGCTCCGGGGGAGCAGGGGATGAAAAACTGTTTTTT	CASSSGGAGDEKLFF
17	TRBJ2-3	TRBV19	NA	TRBD2	TGTGCCAGTAAAAAAACCGGGACTAGCGTCGGCACAGATACGCAGTATTTT	CASKKTGTSVGTDTQYF
12	TRBJ2-5	TRBV6-5	NA	NA	TGTGCCAGTCGGCGGAGTTTGGAGACCCAGTACTTC	CASRRSLETQYF
11	TRBJ2-1	TRBV30	NA	NA	TGTGCCTGGACCGGCCGGAATGAGCAGTTCTTC	CAWTGRNEQFF
15	TRBJ1-4	TRBV7-9	NA	NA	TGTGCCAGCAGCTTCACAGGCGCAACTAATGAAAAACTGTTTTTT	CASSFTGATNEKLFF
15	TRBJ2-1	TRBV7-9	NA	NA	TGTGCCAGCTACCTGGGACCTTCCCCTCCCAATGAGCAGTTCTTC	CASYLGPSPPNEQFF
11	TRBJ2-1	TRBV20-1	NA	TRBD2	TGCAGTGCTAGGGTGGCGGGAGTTTTGTTCTTC	CSARVAGVLFF
15	TRBJ1-1	TRBV5-1	NA	NA	TGCGCCAGCAGCTTAAGGTCGGACGTGAACACTGAAGCTTTCTTT	CASSLRSDVNTEAFF
15	TRBJ2-1	TRBV5-4	NA	NA	TGTGCCAGCAGCCCACCGGGGGCTTCCTACAATGAGCAGTTCTTC	CASSPPGASYNEQFF
14	TRBJ1-5	TRBV27	NA	TRBD1	TGTGCCAGCAGCTTAGGACAGGGAGGGCAGCCCCAGCATTTT	CASSLGQGGQPQHF
15	TRBJ2-3	TRBV27	NA	NA	TGTGCCAGCAGTCGACCGACAGGAGGCACAGATACGCAGTATTTT	CASSRPTGGTDTQYF
12	TRBJ1-2	TRBV7-9	NA	NA	TGTGCCAGCAGCTTACGCGGATATGGCTACACCTTC	CASSLRGYGYTF
13	TRBJ1-6	TRBV6-1	NA	TRBD1	TGTGCCAGCAGTCCGACAGGGAATTCACCCCTCCACTTT	CASSPTGNSPLHF
15	TRBJ1-3	TRBV9	NA	NA	TGTGCCAGCAGCGGAGACCCCGCCTCGGGAAACACCATATATTTT	CASSGDPASGNTIYF
12	TRBJ2-7	TRBV29-1	NA	NA	TGCAGCGCGGTAGGGGATGGGGACGAGCAGTACTTC	CSAVGDGDEQYF
13	TRBJ2-5	TRBV28	NA	NA	TGTGCCAGCAGACTCAATGGACAGCAGAAAATTGACTTC	CASRLNGQQKIDF
15	TRBJ1-5	TRBV19	few	NA	TGTGCCAGTACCCTTGAGCCCGGCTCCTATCAGCCCCAGCATTTT	CASTLEPGSYQPQHF
16	TRBJ2-5	TRBV7-3	NA	NA	TGTGCCAGCAGCAGATCGGGAACCGCGACACAAGAGACCCAGTACTTC	CASSRSGTATQETQYF
14	TRBJ2-7	TRBV4-1	once	NA	TGCGCCAGCAGCCAGGCGGGACTTAGGGACGAGCAGTACTTC	CASSQAGLRDEQYF
11	TRBJ2-1	TRBV25-1	NA	NA	TGTGCCAGCAGTGAAGGGGGGCGGCAGTTCTTC	CASSEGGRQFF
14	TRBJ2-3	TRBV5-1	NA	TRBD2	TGCGCCAGCAGCGCGGGAGTGATAACAGATACGCAGTATTTT	CASSAGVITDTQYF
17	TRBJ2-3	TRBV4-1	NA	NA	TGCGCCAGCAGCCAAGAAGGTACGACGGGAGTTATAGATACGCAGTATTTT	CASSQEGTTGVIDTQYF
11	TRBJ2-1	TRBV5-8	once	NA	TGTGCCAGCAGCCGGACCTCCCAGCGGTTCTTC	CASSRTSQRFF
14	TRBJ1-2	TRBV6-5	NA	NA	TGTGCCAGCACCCCCAAAGGGGGGGTTCATGGCTACACCTTC	CASTPKGGVHGYTF
15	TRBJ2-1	TRBV5-4	NA	TRBD2	TGTGCCAGCAGCGGGGGACTAGCGGACCCGGGTGAGCAGTTCTTC	CASSGGLADPGEQFF
14	TRBJ2-7	TRBV5-6	NA	NA	TGTGCCAGCAGCTCCGGACAAGGGGACTACGAGCAGTACTTC	CASSSGQGDYEQYF
13	TRBJ1-1	TRBV7-2	NA	NA	TGTGCCAGCAGCCCGTATTCGCCCGATAAGGCTTTCTTT	CASSPYSPDKAFF
16	TRBJ2-6	TRBV7-2	NA	NA	TGTGCCAGCAGCGTTGACTCCCGCGCTGGGGCCAACGTCCTGACTTTC	CASSVDSRAGANVLTF
13	TRBJ2-5	TRBV28	NA	TRBD1	TGTGCCAGTCAGACAGGGGGGTGGGAGACCCAGTACTTC	CASQTGGWETQYF